This TCR beta chain was observed in a study of CD8 T cells in cerebrospinal fluid in Alzheimer's disease. For each CDR3 protein, TCRdb gives one entry from its re-call of the 10x single-cell sequencing reads, without DNA. Across 750 to 850 distinct CDR3 sequences, the top ten clones capture over 9% of the sample. CDR1 is MGHRA and CDR2 is YSYEKL in the germline V gene. This CDR3 contains 15 residues. Frequency places this clonotype as medium-sized. The chain has TRBV4-1 and TRBJ1-5; TCRdb picks TRBD1, but there is no DNA to check that call. This sequence was found in a human donor with Parkinson's disease. Specimen: cerebrospinal fluid. CDR3 in amino acids: CASSQGGQAVGPQHF.